The clone carrying this T cell receptor beta chain was seen more than once but under ten times. Its antigen is unidentified. The data derive from a study of cytomegalovirus exposure and HLA in healthy donors. Primers: 60 Vbeta forward and 13 Jbeta reverse. Produced via immunoSEQ multiplex PCR; TCRdb's table is partial and in-frame only. The sample consists of more than 85,000 clones, approximately 12% of them appearing once. Study results and caveats: The only immune exposure information that was available was CMV serostatus. In a later analysis, donors in an Asian-associated ancestry cluster reportedly had fewer N-insertions in productive TCRs than the cohort mean. Per a later analysis, about 17,000 TCR beta sequences showed association with HLA alleles at 0.05 false discovery rate. Rare TCR sequences predominated, though certain public TCRs were found in many donors.

The CDR3 has 17 residues. In germline, CDR1 is ENHRY, CDR2 SYGVKD. V lost 6 bases to trimming and J lost 1 base, with 21 bases between them. The genes are TRBV10-3 and TRBJ2-5, with D perhaps TRBD1 (7 bases). The TCR sequence derives from a middle-aged man in good health and CMV-seropositive. Source material: PBMCs. The DNA for the CDR3 is TGTGCCATCAGCTCGGGGCGGGACAGTCGATCCCAAGAGACCCAGTACTTC. This encodes CAISSGRDSRSQETQYF.